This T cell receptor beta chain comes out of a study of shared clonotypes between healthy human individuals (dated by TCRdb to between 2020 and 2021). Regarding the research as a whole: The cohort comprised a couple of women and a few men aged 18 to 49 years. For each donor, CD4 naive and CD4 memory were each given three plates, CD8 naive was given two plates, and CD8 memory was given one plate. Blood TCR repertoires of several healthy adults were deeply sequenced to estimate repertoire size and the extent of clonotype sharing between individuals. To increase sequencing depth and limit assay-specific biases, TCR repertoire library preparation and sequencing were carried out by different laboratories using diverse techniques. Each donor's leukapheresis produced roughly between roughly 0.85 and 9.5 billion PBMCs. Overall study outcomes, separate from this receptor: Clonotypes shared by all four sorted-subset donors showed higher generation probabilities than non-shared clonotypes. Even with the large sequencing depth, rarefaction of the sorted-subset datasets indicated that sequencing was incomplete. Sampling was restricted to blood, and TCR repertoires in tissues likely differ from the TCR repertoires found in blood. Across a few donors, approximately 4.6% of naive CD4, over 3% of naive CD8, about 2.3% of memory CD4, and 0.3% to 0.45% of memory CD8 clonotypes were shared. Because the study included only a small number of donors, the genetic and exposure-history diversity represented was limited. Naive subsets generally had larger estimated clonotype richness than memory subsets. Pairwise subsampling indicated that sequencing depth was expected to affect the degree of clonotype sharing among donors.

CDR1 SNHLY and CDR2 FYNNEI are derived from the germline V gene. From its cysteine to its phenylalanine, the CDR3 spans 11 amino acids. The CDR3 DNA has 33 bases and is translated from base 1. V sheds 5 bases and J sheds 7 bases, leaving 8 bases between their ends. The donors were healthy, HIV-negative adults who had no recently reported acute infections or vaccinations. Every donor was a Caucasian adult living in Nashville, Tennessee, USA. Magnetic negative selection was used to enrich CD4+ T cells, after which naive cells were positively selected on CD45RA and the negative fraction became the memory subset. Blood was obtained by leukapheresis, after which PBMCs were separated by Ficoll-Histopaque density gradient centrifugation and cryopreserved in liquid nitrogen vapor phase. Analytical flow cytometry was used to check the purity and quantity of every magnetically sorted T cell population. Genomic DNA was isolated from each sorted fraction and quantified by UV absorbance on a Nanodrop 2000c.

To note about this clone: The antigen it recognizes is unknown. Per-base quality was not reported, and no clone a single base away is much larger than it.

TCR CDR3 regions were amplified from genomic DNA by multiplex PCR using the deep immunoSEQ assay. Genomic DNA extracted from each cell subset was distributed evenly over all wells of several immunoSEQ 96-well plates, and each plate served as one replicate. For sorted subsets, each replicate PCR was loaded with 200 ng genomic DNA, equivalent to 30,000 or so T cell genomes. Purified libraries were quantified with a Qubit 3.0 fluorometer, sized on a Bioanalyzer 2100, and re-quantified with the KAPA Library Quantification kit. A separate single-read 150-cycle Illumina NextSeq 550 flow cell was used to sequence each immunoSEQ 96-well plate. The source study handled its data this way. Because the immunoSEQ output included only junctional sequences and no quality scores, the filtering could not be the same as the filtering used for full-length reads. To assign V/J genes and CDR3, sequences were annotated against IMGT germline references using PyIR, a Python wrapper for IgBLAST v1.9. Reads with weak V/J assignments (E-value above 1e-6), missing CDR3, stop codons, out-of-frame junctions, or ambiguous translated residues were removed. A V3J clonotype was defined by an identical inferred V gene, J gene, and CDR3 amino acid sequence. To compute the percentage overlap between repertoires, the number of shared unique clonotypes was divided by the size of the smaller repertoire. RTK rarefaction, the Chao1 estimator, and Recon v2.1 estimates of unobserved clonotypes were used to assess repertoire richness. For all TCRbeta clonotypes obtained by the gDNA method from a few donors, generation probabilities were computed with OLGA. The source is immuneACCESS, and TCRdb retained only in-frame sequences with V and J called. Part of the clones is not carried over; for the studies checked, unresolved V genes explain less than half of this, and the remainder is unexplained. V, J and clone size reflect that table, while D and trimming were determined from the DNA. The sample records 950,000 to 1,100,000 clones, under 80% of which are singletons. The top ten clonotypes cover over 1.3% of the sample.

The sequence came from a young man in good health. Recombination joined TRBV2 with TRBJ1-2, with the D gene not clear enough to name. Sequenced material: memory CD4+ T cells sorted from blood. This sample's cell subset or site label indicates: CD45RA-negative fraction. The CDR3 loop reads CASSKTGGYTF. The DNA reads TGTGCCAGCAGTAAGACCGGTGGCTACACCTTC.